This passage covers 17 T cell receptor beta chains from one sample sequenced in a study of response to subunit inactivated influenza vaccine. TCRdb used MiXCR to reprocess the RT-PCR reads, holding one entry per CDR3 protein. The profile covers about 160,000 distinct CDR3 sequences, with around 9.9% appearing a single time and around an eighth taken by the ten largest. Specimen: non-naive T cells sorted from PBMCs, collected roughly 48 days after vaccination. The receptors originated from a man aged 45-65 years who received an inactivated influenza vaccine.

This clonotype was seen only a few times. V and J are TRBV7-2 and TRBJ1-1; maybe TRBD1 (6 bases). CDR1 is SGHTA and CDR2 is FQGNSA in the germline V gene. Trimming removed 3 bases at V and 1 base at J, with 9 bases between. The length of the CDR3 is 14 residues. CDR3: CASSFLQGNTEAFF. The CDR3 region has the DNA TGTGCCAGCAGCTTCCTACAGGGGAACACTGAAGCTTTCTTT.

The table lists this clonotype with a few counts. The gene calls are TRBV28 and TRBJ1-1; 7 bases line up with TRBD1. V trimming: 5 bases; J trimming: 8 bases; junction bases outside the gene matches: 14. CDR3 length: 15 amino acids. Germline CDR1 is MDHEN and CDR2 is SYDVKM. The CDR3 DNA sequence: TGTGCCAGCAGTAAACCGGGACAGAGGAAAGGGGAAGCTTTCTTT. The encoded protein is CASSKPGQRKGEAFF. The full variable domain, completed using reference TRBV28 and TRBJ1-1, is DVKVTQSSRYLVKRTGEKVFLECVQDMDHENMFWYRQDPGLGLRLIYFSYDVKMKEKGDIPEGYSVSREKKERFSLILESASTNQTSMYLCASSKPGQRKGEAFFGQGTRLTVV.

The chain combines TRBV6-2 or TRBV6-3 with TRBJ2-7; D gene uncertain. Germline V gene data show CDR1 as MNHEY and CDR2 as SVGEGT. This CDR3 spans 14 amino acids. Trimming cost V 8 bases and J 0 bases, with 14 bases left between them. The CDR3 DNA reads as TGTGCCAGCGGAAACCCGACAAACTCCTACGAGCAGTACTTC. Translating it yields CASGNPTNSYEQYF.

This clonotype was seen ten or more times. V usage is TRBV28 and J usage is TRBJ1-5, with D possibly matching TRBD1 (6 bases). V lost 5 bases to trimming and J lost 2 bases, with 19 bases between them. CDR1 and CDR2 from the germline V gene are MDHEN and SYDVKM. The CDR3 totals 17 residues. CDR3 in amino acids: CASSPNPGHRGNQPQHF. DNA for the CDR3: TGTGCCAGCAGTCCTAACCCGGGACACAGGGGCAATCAGCCCCAGCATTTT.

This clonotype was recorded a few times. The chain has TRBV11-2 and TRBJ1-1; D is perhaps TRBD1 (6 bases). Trimming pared 1 base from V and 0 bases from J, leaving 15 bases between. Germline V gene data show CDR1 as SGHAT and CDR2 as FQNNGV. The CDR3 spans 17 residues. The CDR3: CASSLVQIWGLNTEAFF. The CDR3 DNA is TGTGCCAGCAGCTTAGTACAAATCTGGGGGCTGAACACTGAAGCTTTCTTT.

In DNA, the CDR3 is TGTGCCAGCAGGAACAGGGTTGGGGGCTACACCTTC. Translation gives CASRNRVGGYTF. The chain is built from TRBV6-6 and TRBJ1-2; D is possibly TRBD1 (6 bases). The germline V and J ends were trimmed by 6 bases and 8 bases, with 13 bases remaining between them. This CDR3 region has 12 residues. In germline, CDR1 is MNHNY, CDR2 SVGAGI (reference sequence).

This clonotype was seen many times. The chain links TRBV20-1 to TRBJ1-6, with D perhaps TRBD1 (5 bases). The CDR3 contains 16 residues. The germline V and J ends were trimmed by 1 base and 6 bases, with 16 bases remaining between them. Germline V gene sequence: CDR1 DFQATT, CDR2 SNEGSKA (reference sequence). The CDR3 coding sequence is TGCAGTGCTAGAGTGTTTGCGGGACCGAGTAATTCACCCCTCCACTTT. It is translated as CSARVFAGPSNSPLHF.

The table lists this clonotype with a few counts. This chain uses TRBV6-1 with TRBJ1-6; tentatively, D is TRBD1 (5 bases). V was cut by 5 bases and J by 4 bases, with 12 bases left in between. Germline V gene sequence: CDR1 MNHNS, CDR2 SASEGT. CDR3 length equals 15 residues. The CDR3 DNA is TGTGCCAGCAGTCCACCGGGACTATATAATTCACCCCTCCACTTT. This sequence encodes CASSPPGLYNSPLHF.

This clonotype occurred many times. The chain links TRBV29-1 to TRBJ1-1; D is uncertain. This CDR3 contains 12 residues. Between the trimmed V and J ends, which lost 2 bases and 5 bases, there was a span of 9 bases. Germline V lookup: CDR1 SQVTM, CDR2 ANQGSEA. CDR3 sequence (DNA): TGCAGCGTTGAACGGACGGGGACTGAAGCTTTCTTT. Translation gives CSVERTGTEAFF.

The J gene is TRBJ1-3, the V gene TRBV12-3 or TRBV12-4, with D unresolved. This CDR3 spans 13 amino acids. Trimming took 6 bases from V and 5 from J, leaving 11 bases between them. CDR3 coding DNA: TGTGCCAGCAGGCAGACGGAGCGAAACACCATATATTTT. It translates to CASRQTERNTIYF.

This clonotype was recorded at least ten times. At one end the junction does not follow the germline gene, possibly because of a read error. The chain employs TRBV7-7 and TRBJ2-1; 7 bases agree with TRBD1. The CDR3 loop spans 14 amino acids. Germline CDR1 SSHAT, CDR2 FNYEAQ (reference sequence). The CDR3 sequence is CASSPGQMINEQFF. Written as DNA, the CDR3 is TGTGCTAGCAGTCCGGGACAGATGATCAATGAGCAGTTCTTC.

There are a few counts of this clonotype. The chain combines TRBV12-3 or TRBV12-4 with TRBJ1-2; D is undetermined. The length of the CDR3 is 13 residues. Trimming cost V 6 bases and J 4 bases, with 12 bases left between them. CDR3 sequence: CASSTTVGYGYTF. The CDR3 DNA sequence: TGTGCCAGCAGCACGACCGTGGGCTATGGCTACACCTTC.

This clonotype was found a few times. The chain links TRBV25-1 to TRBJ2-1, with TRBD2 matching 10 bases. CDR1 and CDR2 from the germline V gene are MGHDK and SYGVNS. The CDR3 consists of 15 residues. After removal of 2 bases from V and 7 bases from J, the junction contained 5 bases not matched to a gene. The CDR3 reads CASSEASGSSNEQFF. The CDR3 DNA is TGTGCCAGCAGTGAAGCTAGCGGGAGCTCAAATGAGCAGTTCTTC.

The chain has TRBV28 and TRBJ2-1, with 10 positions matching TRBD2. Per germline, CDR1 MDHEN and CDR2 SYDVKM. The V segment lost 6 bases and the J segment 7 bases; nucleotides outside the gene matches: 21. The CDR3 runs 19 residues. The CDR3 nucleotides are TGTGCCAGCAGCCCTAAAAGGGGCCTAGCGGGGGTTTTTGGTAATGAGCAGTTCTTC. Protein: CASSPKRGLAGVFGNEQFF.

The chain couples TRBV25-1 to TRBJ2-7, with TRBD2 identical over 7 bases. This CDR3 is 16 amino acids long. Germline V gene data show CDR1 as MGHDK and CDR2 as SYGVNS. V lost 3 bases to trimming and J lost 0 bases; unmatched junction nucleotides: 8. CDR3 sequence: CASSDPGGSSSYEQYF. CDR3 coding DNA: TGTGCCAGCAGTGACCCGGGAGGTTCGAGCTCCTACGAGCAGTACTTC.

The chain combines TRBV6-2 or TRBV6-3 with TRBJ2-4, with TRBD2 matching over 16 bases. This CDR3 comprises 17 residues. The junction had 7 bases not matched to a gene; V was cut back by 5 bases and J by 6 bases. Looked up from germline, CDR1 is MNHEY and CDR2 is SVGEGT. The CDR3 protein is CASSGPGLAGGPNIQYF. The CDR3 bases are TGTGCCAGCAGTGGACCGGGACTAGCGGGGGGGCCAAACATTCAGTACTTC.

The rearrangement links TRBV7-8 to TRBJ2-1, with 10 nucleotides matching TRBD2. The germline CDR1 and CDR2 sequences are SGHVS and FQNEAQ. CDR3 length: 18 residues. The trim removed 4 bases at V and 0 bases at J, leaving 9 bases unmatched. Written as DNA, the CDR3 is TGTGCCAGCAGCTCCCGGACTAGCGGATTCACCTCCTACAATGAGCAGTTCTTC. This sequence encodes CASSSRTSGFTSYNEQFF.